One sample yielded the 6 T cell receptor beta chains listed below, sequenced in a study of blood T cell repertoires in COVID-19. Clones were sequenced by immunoSEQ multiplex PCR, and TCRdb holds only the in-frame ones, with some missing. The sample records a few hundred thousand clones, over 75% being singletons. Sequenced: peripheral blood. Every receptor here comes from a man between 45 and 60 years old with acute or convalescent COVID-19.

The rearrangement joins TRBV14 to TRBJ1-1; D is unresolved. The V gene lost 0 bases and the J gene lost 5 bases, with 16 bases spanning the gap. Germline V CDR1 and CDR2: SGHDN, FVKESK. There are 16 residues in the CDR3. The CDR3 spells CASSQDPRPRWTEAFF. For the CDR3, the DNA is TGTGCCAGCAGCCAAGATCCCCGCCCCAGGTGGACTGAAGCTTTCTTT.

This chain links TRBV3-1 (or the pseudogene TRBV3-2) with TRBJ2-7, with D perhaps TRBD1 (6 bases). The CDR3 is 13 residues long. The V gene's germline CDR1 is LGHDT and CDR2 YNNKEL (reference sequence). Trimming took 2 bases from V and 5 from J, leaving 10 bases between them. The CDR3: CASSQPGTNEQYF. The CDR3 DNA is TGTGCCAGCAGCCAACCCGGGACAAACGAGCAGTACTTC.

The rearrangement uses TRBV6-6 and TRBJ1-1, with unresolved D. The CDR3 is 13 amino acids. Germline CDR1 is MNHNY and CDR2 is SVGAGI (reference sequence). The V end lost 10 bases, the J end lost 1 base, and 13 bases lay between the germline ends. DNA of the CDR3: TGTGCCATTTATTCTGGCCCGAACACTGAAGCTTTCTTT. Protein sequence: CAIYSGPNTEAFF.

J is TRBJ1-1 and V is TRBV29-1, with 10 bases identical to TRBD1. V shed 3 bases, J shed 4 bases, and the junction held 5 bases outside the gene matches. Germline loops: CDR1 SQVTM, CDR2 ANQGSEA. This CDR3 has 14 amino acids. CDR3 in amino acids: CSVDGTGVGTEAFF. The CDR3 bases are TGCAGCGTTGATGGGACAGGGGTCGGCACTGAAGCTTTCTTT.

The chain joins TRBV19 to TRBJ1-3; D gene ambiguous. V was shortened by 1 base and J by 0 bases, with 10 bases between the two germline ends. Per the germline V gene, CDR1 is LNHDA and CDR2 is SQIVND (reference sequence). This CDR3 contains 16 residues. CDR3 residues: CASSIAGGDSGNTIYF. CDR3 in DNA: TGTGCCAGTAGTATAGCTGGCGGCGACTCTGGAAACACCATATATTTT.

The V gene is TRBV6-4, the J gene TRBJ2-5, with a weak D call TRBD2 (5 bases). The CDR3 is 14 amino acids. Germline V gives CDR1 MRHNA, CDR2 SNTAGT. Trimming took 4 bases from V and 5 from J, leaving 14 bases between them. The CDR3 bases are TGTGCCAGCAGTGGCGGAGCGGCTGGGGAGACCCAGTACTTC. Residues: CASSGGAAGETQYF.